This T cell receptor (beta chain) was sequenced in a study of T cells after yellow fever vaccination. V lost 0 bases to trimming and J lost 2 bases, with 11 bases between them. In germline, CDR1 is SGHNT, CDR2 YYREEE (reference sequence). The length of the CDR3 is 15 residues. TCRdb processed the 5' RACE reads anew with MiXCR; each CDR3 protein has one entry. The table records around 250,000 distinct CDR3 sequences, around 7% of them present only once. The chain uses TRBV5-4 and TRBJ1-1, with D possibly matching TRBD1 (6 bases). The clonotype comes from a man aged 30 to 45 who received the YFV17D yellow fever vaccine. The sample in question was CD4+ T cells sorted from PBMCs, obtained 15 days after the yellow fever booster vaccination. CDR3 in DNA: TGTGCCAGCAGCTTGGCGGGACATTCTAACACTGAAGCTTTCTTT. This gives the protein CASSLAGHSNTEAFF.